The 21 T cell receptor beta chains given below trace back to one sample, sequenced in a study of spatial heterogeneity in lung cancer. As for time point: blood at routine non-recurrence follow-up after resection. Using its own MiXCR run on the 5' RACE reads, TCRdb lists one record per CDR3 protein. The sample lists about 70,000 distinct CDR3 sequences, 8% to 9% occurring once. The specimen was PBMCs, collected at follow-up. These receptors came from a female donor with early-stage non-small cell lung cancer.

The sample holds many counts of this clonotype. This chain uses TRBV28 with TRBJ1-2; TRBD1 might be the D (6 bases). V lost 6 bases and J lost 5, with 16 bases in between. The germline V gene has CDR1 MDHEN and CDR2 SYDVKM. This CDR3 is 14 amino acids long. CDR3: CASRPGQKTYGYTF. The CDR3 DNA follows: TGTGCCAGCAGGCCGGGACAAAAGACGTATGGCTACACCTTC.

In its sample, this clonotype was seen a few times. The chain is built from TRBV5-1 and TRBJ2-7; D possibly corresponds to TRBD2 (6 bases). Germline CDR1 is SGHRS and CDR2 is YFSETQ. V lost 5 bases to trimming and J lost 6 bases, with 24 bases between them. The CDR3 totals 16 residues. CDR3 coding DNA: TGCGCCAGCAGGGATAGGGCCCGTAGGGACTTTACCGAGCAGTACTTC. This sequence encodes CASRDRARRDFTEQYF.

The chain couples TRBV12-3 or TRBV12-4 to TRBJ1-2; TRBD1 aligns across 9 bases. Losses at the gene ends were 5 bases for V and 6 bases for J; bases not matched to a gene: 10. The CDR3 length is 15 residues. The CDR3 region is CASSGPGQGGDGYTF. The CDR3 DNA is TGTGCCAGCAGTGGGCCGGGACAGGGTGGAGATGGCTACACCTTC.

The chain has TRBV20-1 and TRBJ2-5; 7 bases fit TRBD2. This CDR3 is 14 amino acids long. V lost 2 bases, J lost 6 bases, and 9 bases stayed unmatched. Germline V gene data show CDR1 as DFQATT and CDR2 as SNEGSKA (reference sequence). CDR3 in DNA: TGCAGTGCTAGATGGGGAGGGGTCGGGAAGACCCAGTACTTC. Translated: CSARWGGVGKTQYF.

This clonotype was detected many times. The rearrangement links TRBV20-1 to TRBJ1-1, with TRBD1 matching over 8 bases. Trimming removed 4 bases from V and 5 bases from J; junction bases left unmatched: 9. Germline V gene data show CDR1 as DFQATT and CDR2 as SNEGSKA (reference sequence). CDR3 length equals 14 residues. The CDR3 loop is CSAIRQGMGTEAFF. The CDR3 coding sequence is TGCAGTGCTATTCGACAGGGGATGGGAACTGAAGCTTTCTTT.

The sample holds many counts of this clonotype. V and J are TRBV12-3 or TRBV12-4 and TRBJ1-1; TRBD1 might be the D (6 bases). The CDR3 consists of 14 residues. V lost 4 bases, J lost 6 bases, and 15 bases lay in between. CDR3 sequence reads: CASSSGPGGPEAFF. The CDR3 DNA reads as TGTGCCAGCAGTTCCGGGCCCGGGGGCCCTGAAGCTTTCTTT.

This clonotype has more than one count but fewer than ten. V is TRBV20-1 and J is TRBJ1-5; the match to TRBD1 covers 10 bases. The CDR3 runs to 15 residues. V dropped 0 bases and J dropped 5; count of bases not matched to a gene: 4. Germline CDR1 reads DFQATT; CDR2 reads SNEGSKA (reference sequence). The CDR3 protein is CSARDRDRGHQPQHF. The CDR3 DNA sequence: TGCAGTGCTAGAGACCGAGACAGGGGGCATCAGCCCCAGCATTTT.

In this sample, this clonotype turned up many times. V usage is TRBV5-4 and J usage is TRBJ2-3; the D gene is possibly TRBD2 (6 bases). V lost 2 bases to trimming and J lost 2 bases, with 21 bases between them. In germline, CDR1 is SGHNT, CDR2 YYREEE (reference sequence). The CDR3 runs 18 residues. The DNA for the CDR3 is TGTGCCAGCAGCTTCGGTCTGTCTAGCGCCAAACCCACAGATACGCAGTATTTT. This gives the protein CASSFGLSSAKPTDTQYF. The entire variable domain, with the rest obtained from reference TRBV5-4 and TRBJ2-3, is as follows: ETGVTQSPTHLIKTRGQQVTLRCSSQSGHNTVSWYQQALGQGPQFIFQYYREEENGRGNFPPRFSGLQFPNYSSELNVNALELDDSALYLCASSFGLSSAKPTDTQYFGPGTRLTVL.

This clonotype was observed at least ten times. This sequence joins TRBV20-1 and TRBJ2-3, with 9 bases that match TRBD2. Losses at the gene ends were 5 bases for V and 6 bases for J; bases not matched to a gene: 6. The CDR3 is 13 amino acids. The germline gives CDR1 DFQATT, CDR2 SNEGSKA (reference sequence). The CDR3 coding sequence is TGCAGTGCTGTGACTAGCGGCGGGGATACGCAGTATTTT. It specifies CSAVTSGGDTQYF.

This clonotype was found many times. The chain has TRBV28 and TRBJ2-1; D is possibly TRBD2 (5 bases). Germline lookup yields CDR1 MDHEN and CDR2 SYDVKM. V dropped 4 bases and J dropped 1 base, with 11 bases sitting between them. There are 15 residues in the CDR3. Here the CDR3 reads CASSSPAESYNEQFF. CDR3 coding DNA: TGTGCCAGCAGTTCGCCAGCGGAATCCTACAATGAGCAGTTCTTC.

This clonotype was seen many times. The J gene is TRBJ2-3, the V gene TRBV7-9; 10 bases fit TRBD2. The CDR3 runs 15 residues. Germline-derived CDR1 and CDR2 are SEHNR and FQNEAQ (reference sequence). Trimming took 2 bases from V and 1 from J; bases not matched to a gene: 0. CDR3: CASSLSGRGTDTQYF. CDR3 nucleotides: TGTGCCAGCAGCTTAAGCGGGAGGGGCACAGATACGCAGTATTTT. Using reference TRBV7-9 and TRBJ2-3 for the parts outside the CDR3, the full variable domain is DTGVSQNPRHKITKRGQNVTFRCDPISEHNRLYWYRQTLGQGPEFLTYFQNEAQLEKSRLLSDRFSAERPKGSFSTLEIQRTEQGDSAMYLCASSLSGRGTDTQYFGPGTRLTVL.

A word on this clonotype: This sequence may be a read error, since a much larger clone differs from it by one base. The conserved closing phenylalanine or tryptophan is absent in this CDR3, likely reflecting a read error. The rearrangement joins TRBV4-1 to TRBJ2-5; 11 bases align to TRBD2. The CDR3 has 16 amino acids. Germline assignment: CDR1 MGHRA and CDR2 YSYEKL. The trim removed 4 bases at V and 5 bases at J, leaving 9 bases unmatched. DNA for the CDR3: TGCGCCAGCAGCCCCTTAGCGGGAGGGCCACGTGAGACCCAGTACTAC. Translating it yields CASSPLAGGPRETQYY.

This clonotype was recorded many times. The chain carries TRBV5-1 and TRBJ1-6; D is unresolved. V shed 0 bases and J shed 6 bases, with 7 bases lying between them. Germline V gives CDR1 SGHRS, CDR2 YFSETQ. The CDR3 is 14 residues long. For the CDR3, the DNA is TGCGCCAGCAGCTTGGTCGCCAGTAATTCACCCCTCCACTTT. Translation: CASSLVASNSPLHF.

The chain links TRBV28 to TRBJ2-7; 7 bases match TRBD2. Trimming at V came to 3 bases and at J to 5 bases, leaving 16 bases not matched to a gene. This CDR3 is built from 17 residues. Germline-derived CDR1 and CDR2 are MDHEN and SYDVKM. This chain's CDR3 is CASSFITGAGARNEQYF. The CDR3 DNA follows: TGTGCCAGCAGTTTTATCACTGGCGCGGGAGCGAGAAACGAGCAGTACTTC.

This clonotype has at least ten counts. This chain uses TRBV7-3 with TRBJ2-7; no clear D. The CDR3 contains 13 residues. Trimming took 3 bases from V and 3 from J, leaving 9 bases between them. Looked up from germline, CDR1 is SGHTA and CDR2 is FQGTGA. The CDR3 nucleotides are TGTGCCAGCAGCTTGGGCAGAGACTACGAGCAGTACTTC. Amino acid sequence: CASSLGRDYEQYF.

This clonotype was picked up many times. The chain couples TRBV30 to TRBJ2-7, with D unresolved. The CDR3 extends over 13 amino acids. V dropped 2 bases and J dropped 4 bases, with 12 bases sitting between them. CDR1 and CDR2 (germline): GTSNPN, SVGIG (reference sequence). The CDR3 is CAWSLRRGYEQYF. The CDR3, as DNA: TGTGCCTGGAGTCTTCGACGAGGTTACGAGCAGTACTTC.

The table lists this clonotype with many counts. The V and J genes are TRBV5-1 and TRBJ2-5, with D tentatively TRBD1 or TRBD2 (5 bases each). This CDR3 spans 13 amino acids. V was clipped by 5 bases and J by 5 bases, with 13 bases between them. The V gene's germline CDR1 is SGHRS and CDR2 YFSETQ. The CDR3 DNA sequence: TGCGCCAGCAGTTCCGGGACGGGGGAGACCCAGTACTTC. This sequence encodes CASSSGTGETQYF. Full variable domain (rest looked up from reference TRBV5-1 and TRBJ2-5): KAGVTQTPRYLIKTRGQQVTLSCSPISGHRSVSWYQQTPGQGLQFLFEYFSETQRNKGNFPGRFSGRQFSNSRSEMNVSTLELGDSALYLCASSSGTGETQYFGPGTRLLVL.

The rearrangement joins TRBV6-5 to TRBJ1-1; possibly TRBD1 for D (5 bases). Trimming pared 0 bases from V and 10 bases from J, leaving 9 bases between. The CDR3 contains 12 residues. Germline loops: CDR1 MNHEY, CDR2 SVGAGI. DNA for the CDR3: TGTGCCAGCAGTTACTCACCAGGGCGAGCTTTCTTT. It is translated as CASSYSPGRAFF.

This clonotype has a count of ten or more. The chain combines TRBV11-1 with TRBJ2-1; TRBD1 matches at 11 bases. Losses at the gene ends were 4 bases for V and 13 bases for J; bases not matched to a gene: 6. The CDR3 consists of 13 residues. Germline V gene sequence: CDR1 SGHAT, CDR2 FQDESV (reference sequence). CDR3 nucleotides: TGTGCCAGCAGCTCACGGGACAGGGGGGGTCAGTTCTTC. Its protein product is CASSSRDRGGQFF.

This clonotype appeared a few times. The rearrangement joins TRBV20-1 to TRBJ2-1, with 7 nucleotides matching TRBD1. This CDR3 has 14 amino acids. J gave up 5 bases and V 4 bases, and 8 bases lay outside the gene matches. Germline V gene sequence: CDR1 DFQATT, CDR2 SNEGSKA (reference sequence). The CDR3 DNA sequence: TGCAGTGCTACTCATCCGGGACAGAACAATGAGCAGTTCTTC. Translation gives CSATHPGQNNEQFF.

This clonotype has a handful of counts. This chain links TRBV7-3 with TRBJ1-1; unclear D gene. Trimming stripped 2 bases from V and 1 base from J, with 11 bases between. CDR3 length: 15 amino acids. The germline V gene encodes CDR1 SGHTA and CDR2 FQGTGA. The CDR3 bases are TGTGCCAGCAGCTTATCCGTCCTGACGAACACTGAAGCTTTCTTT. It yields the protein CASSLSVLTNTEAFF.